This T cell receptor beta chain was found in a study of monozygotic twins with inflammatory bowel disease. Turning to this clonotype: What it binds is unknown.

TCRdb re-called the 5' RACE reads; every CDR3 protein appears as one record, without DNA. Here the sample table reports some 200,000 distinct CDR3 sequences. Per germline, CDR1 SGHDT and CDR2 YYEEEE. The CDR3 runs 14 residues. General observations from the study: Some repertoire variability may stem from patients' differing immunosuppressive treatments. The study found lower TCRbeta diversity (inverse Simpson) in IBD patients than in healthy co-twins. Versus healthy twins, IBD patients showed fewer clonotypes shared with others, especially with disease activity.

The sample taken for sequencing was blood. The J gene is TRBJ2-7, the V gene TRBV5-6; TCRdb's assignment of TRBD1 cannot be checked, as there is no DNA. This receptor was identified in a human donor with ulcerative colitis or Crohn's disease, or a healthy co-twin of an affected twin (not recorded which). Here the CDR3 reads CASSRQGHTYEQYF.